The sequence of this TCR beta chain was determined in a study of cytomegalovirus exposure and HLA in healthy donors. About this clone itself: Its target is not known.

Study findings and constraints: Previous analysis showed most TCR beta V segments were productive about 87% or about 30% of the time. A link between a missense DCLRE1C variant and TCR beta V- and J-gene trimming emerged from a later analysis. Donors were assumed by presence/absence analyses to have roughly uniform sequencing depth.

PCR amplification relied on 60 Vbeta primers (plus 13 Jbeta primers). Method: immunoSEQ multiplex PCR; TCRdb's copy keeps in-frame clones and lacks some. This repertoire shows 200,000 or so clones, about 80% found once; its top ten account for approximately 3%. Sequencing was done on a sample of PBMCs. This TCR derives from a woman aged 25-40 years in good health and CMV-seronegative.

CDR3 protein: CAWRPDSPRTEAFF. The CDR3 coding sequence is TGTGCCTGGAGGCCCGACTCCCCGCGGACTGAAGCTTTCTTT. This rearrangement joins TRBV30 to TRBJ1-1; D ambiguous. The CDR3 extends over 14 amino acids. V lost 3 bases and J 5 bases, leaving 16 bases between the germline ends. Germline assignment: CDR1 GTSNPN and CDR2 SVGIG (reference sequence).